What follows are 9 T cell receptor beta chains derived from one specimen sequenced in a study of shared clonotypes between healthy human individuals. Assay: immunoSEQ multiplex PCR; the TCRdb copy retains only in-frame clones and omits some. The table shows about 330,000 clones, with about 74% occurring only once. Material: memory CD4+ T cells sorted from blood. The subset was: CD45RA-negative fraction. The receptor source for this set is a man younger than 45 in good health.

This chain's CDR3 is CASSSHRGGSSYEQYF. The CDR3 bases are TGTGCCAGCAGCTCCCACCGGGGCGGGAGCTCCTACGAGCAGTACTTC. The V call is TRBV11-2, the J call TRBJ2-7, with 7 bases matching TRBD2. The CDR3 sequence is 16 residues long. With V trimmed by 4 bases and J by 0 bases, 9 bases remained unmatched. The germline gives CDR1 SGHAT, CDR2 FQNNGV.

This clone showed up many times. The chain employs TRBV4-3 and TRBJ2-1; 7 nucleotides agree with TRBD2. Germline CDR1 LGHNA, CDR2 YSLEER. This CDR3 has 17 amino acids. V was pared by 0 bases and J by 12 bases, with 17 bases of the junction left unmatched. The CDR3 coding sequence is TGCGCCAGCAGCCAAGATCCAGCGGGGACCACTACAATGAGGCAGTTCTTC. It encodes CASSQDPAGTTTMRQFF.

About this clone itself: This sample also contains other DNA sequences that code for the same CDR3. V usage is TRBV4-2 and J usage is TRBJ2-7; 14 bases fit TRBD2. The CDR3 has 15 amino acids. After removal of 1 base from V and 4 bases from J, the junction contained 0 bases not matched to a gene. From germline, CDR1 is LGHNA and CDR2 YNFKEQ. The CDR3 protein is CASSQGLAGGYEQYF. CDR3 DNA sequence: TGTGCCAGCAGCCAAGGACTAGCGGGAGGGTACGAGCAGTACTTC.

The rearrangement uses TRBV5-1 and TRBJ2-3; D remains ambiguous. CDR1 is SGHRS, CDR2 YFSETQ, per germline. The V end lost 5 bases, the J end lost 2 bases, and 12 bases lay between the germline ends. The CDR3 sequence is 14 residues long. CDR3 residues: CASSKAINTDTQYF. The CDR3 bases are TGCGCCAGCAGTAAAGCGATAAACACAGATACGCAGTATTTT.

This clone was counted many times. The genes are TRBV6-5 and TRBJ1-2, with 7 bases lining up with TRBD1. CDR1 is MNHEY and CDR2 is SVGAGI in the germline V gene. The CDR3 runs 15 residues. The ends lost 5 bases at V and 4 bases at J; junction bases unmatched: 10. This CDR3 is CASSPQGGDLYGYTF. In DNA form, the CDR3 reads TGTGCCAGCAGTCCCCAGGGGGGGGACCTCTATGGCTACACCTTC.

This chain joins TRBV18 and TRBJ1-5, with 7 bases identical to TRBD1. This CDR3 is 17 amino acids long. Germline V gives CDR1 KGHSH, CDR2 LQKENI. V lost 6 bases, J lost 0 bases, and 11 bases stayed unmatched. The CDR3, as DNA: TGTGCCAGCTCTCACGGAGGGGGCGATGGTAGCAATCAGCCCCAGCATTTT. Protein product: CASSHGGGDGSNQPQHF.

The V gene is TRBV30, the J gene TRBJ2-1; TRBD2 matches at 7 bases. The J segment lost 4 bases and the V segment lost 3 bases, leaving 6 bases of the junction unmatched. This CDR3 spans 14 amino acids. The V gene's germline CDR1 is GTSNPN and CDR2 SVGIG (reference sequence). CDR3 protein: CAWRGLSGYNEQFF. The DNA for the CDR3 is TGTGCCTGGAGGGGACTATCTGGTTACAATGAGCAGTTCTTC.

CDR3 sequence (DNA): TGCGCCAGCAGCTTGGGGCGGACAGGGGTTGGGGAGCAGTTCTTC. As protein: CASSLGRTGVGEQFF. The J gene is TRBJ2-1, the V gene TRBV5-1, with 9 bases lining up with TRBD1. The CDR3 is 15 amino acids. Germline CDR1 is SGHRS and CDR2 is YFSETQ. The V segment lost 0 bases and the J segment 10 bases; nucleotides outside the gene matches: 8. The entire variable domain, with the rest obtained from reference TRBV5-1 and TRBJ2-1, is as follows: KAGVTQTPRYLIKTRGQQVTLSCSPISGHRSVSWYQQTPGQGLQFLFEYFSETQRNKGNFPGRFSGRQFSNSRSEMNVSTLELGDSALYLCASSLGRTGVGEQFFGPGTRLTVL.

This clone has ten or more counts. The V gene is TRBV10-3, the J gene TRBJ2-7, with TRBD1 matching 11 bases. Trimming at V came to 10 bases and at J to 6 bases, leaving 11 bases not matched to a gene. CDR3 length: 14 residues. Germline CDR1 ENHRY, CDR2 SYGVKD. For the CDR3, the DNA is TGTGCCACGGAAGGACAGGGGGCGCTTAGCGAGCAGTACTTC. Its translation: CATEGQGALSEQYF.